These 14 T cell receptor beta chains share one sample of origin, sequenced in a study of technical replicates of blood from several donors. Only in-frame clones appear in the TCRdb table, and some are missing; sequencing was by immunoSEQ multiplex PCR. The sample has almost 70,000 clones; over 70% are singletons. Sequencing input: PBMCs. Receptors were obtained from a human donor in good health. Some clones in this sample may be carry-over from other donors' samples.

The count of this clone is one. The chain joins TRBV4-1 to TRBJ2-5; 8 bases are a match to TRBD2. Unmatched junction bases numbered 12, after V lost 4 bases and J lost 2 bases. Germline CDR1 reads MGHRA; CDR2 reads YSYEKL. The CDR3 runs to 17 residues. CDR3 coding DNA: TGCGCCAGCAGCCCCGAAACTGCGGGAGGAAAGCAAGAGACCCAGTACTTC. Protein product: CASSPETAGGKQETQYF.

The chain couples TRBV2 to TRBJ1-2; D gene ambiguous. V shed 4 bases and J shed 4 bases, with 10 bases lying between them. CDR3 length equals 13 residues. Germline V gene lookup returns CDR1 SNHLY and CDR2 FYNNEI. CDR3 protein: CASSVGSSYGYTF. The CDR3 bases are TGTGCCAGCAGTGTGGGCAGCTCCTATGGCTACACCTTC.

The gene calls are TRBV5-1 and TRBJ2-5, with D possibly being TRBD1 (5 bases). The DNA matches TRBJ2-7 better at its end, which makes the J call doubtful. The germline CDR1 and CDR2 sequences are SGHRS and YFSETQ. This CDR3 is built from 15 residues. CDR3 coding DNA: TGCGCCAGCAGCTTGGAAGGGGATTCCTCCTACGAGCAGTACTTC. Translation gives CASSLEGDSSYEQYF.

The rearrangement uses TRBV5-4 and TRBJ1-5; 8 bases agree with TRBD1. Germline V lookup: CDR1 SGHNT, CDR2 YYREEE (reference sequence). Trimming cost V 3 bases and J 6 bases; bases outside gene matches: 5. The CDR3 spans 14 residues. The CDR3 is CASSSGQAGQPQHF. CDR3 nucleotides: TGTGCCAGCAGCTCGGGACAGGCGGGTCAGCCCCAGCATTTT.

The chain couples TRBV18 to TRBJ2-2; 7 bases map to TRBD2. The germline V gene has CDR1 KGHSH and CDR2 LQKENI. V lost 2 bases to trimming and J lost 5 bases; unmatched junction nucleotides: 11. CDR3 length: 17 residues. The CDR3 loop reads CASSPTSTGGGTGELFF. The CDR3 bases are TGTGCCAGCTCACCAACCTCCACGGGAGGAGGGACCGGGGAGCTGTTTTTT.

The V gene is TRBV5-1, the J gene TRBJ2-5; 9 positions agree with TRBD2. The CDR3 runs 14 residues. Germline V gene data show CDR1 as SGHRS and CDR2 as YFSETQ. Trimming took 2 bases from V and 5 from J; bases not matched to a gene: 4. The CDR3 protein is CASSFSGGRETQYF. For the CDR3, the DNA is TGCGCCAGCAGCTTTAGCGGGGGCCGGGAGACCCAGTACTTC.

J is TRBJ2-2 and V is TRBV7-8; weak D call: TRBD2 (5 bases). CDR1 SGHVS and CDR2 FQNEAQ come from the germline V gene. The CDR3 is 16 residues long. V shed 6 bases and J shed 4 bases, with 18 bases lying between them. The CDR3 is CASSLSVSYTTGELFF. DNA for the CDR3: TGTGCCAGCAGTCTTAGCGTGAGTTATACCACCGGGGAGCTGTTTTTT.

The chain is built from TRBV10-3 and TRBJ2-5; TRBD1 matches 9 bases. The CDR3 loop spans 15 amino acids. Germline V gene sequence: CDR1 ENHRY, CDR2 SYGVKD. The trim removed 3 bases at V and 1 base at J, leaving 3 bases unmatched. CDR3 region: CAISEPTGGQETQYF. CDR3 nucleotides: TGTGCCATCAGTGAACCGACAGGGGGCCAAGAGACCCAGTACTTC.

The chain joins TRBV7-3 to TRBJ2-7, with TRBD2 as a possible D gene (5 bases). Germline loops: CDR1 SGHTA, CDR2 FQGTGA. The CDR3 spans 13 residues. The germline V and J ends were trimmed by 4 bases and 9 bases, with 16 bases remaining between them. The CDR3: CASSSNPTGVQYF. The CDR3 DNA is TGTGCCAGCAGCTCTAACCCTACCGGGGTGCAGTACTTC.

This chain uses TRBV7-2 with TRBJ1-2, with D unresolved. The CDR3 runs 14 residues. V was cut by 2 bases and J by 3 bases, with 10 bases left in between. Germline CDR1 is SGHTA and CDR2 is FQGNSA. CDR3 nucleotides: TGTGCCAGCAGCTTATCGGTGGCGGACTATGGCTACACCTTC. As protein: CASSLSVADYGYTF. Variable domain in full (rest from reference TRBV7-2 and TRBJ1-2): GAGVSQSPSNKVTEKGKDVELRCDPISGHTALYWYRQSLGQGLEFLIYFQGNSAPDKSGLPSDRFSAERTGGSVSTLTIQRTQQEDSAVYLCASSLSVADYGYTFGSGTRLTVV.

The chain links TRBV5-4 to TRBJ1-6; a possible D gene is TRBD1 (6 bases). Trimming took off 1 base at V and 7 bases at J, with 15 bases between the two ends. The CDR3 totals 16 residues. Germline lookup yields CDR1 SGHNT and CDR2 YYREEE (reference sequence). CDR3 in DNA: TGTGCCAGCAGCTTGTACGGTGAAGGGGGAAATTCACCCCTCCACTTT. As protein: CASSLYGEGGNSPLHF.

The rearrangement uses TRBV7-9 and TRBJ1-2; TRBD1 matches 8 bases. The J segment lost 8 bases and the V segment lost 5 bases, leaving 7 bases of the junction unmatched. This CDR3 spans 13 amino acids. Germline V gene data show CDR1 as SEHNR and CDR2 as FQNEAQ (reference sequence). CDR3 bases: TGTGCCAGCAGCCCACGACAGGGGAACGGCTACACCTTC. Its translation is CASSPRQGNGYTF. The entire variable domain, with the rest obtained from reference TRBV7-9 and TRBJ1-2, is as follows: DTGVSQNPRHKITKRGQNVTFRCDPISEHNRLYWYRQTLGQGPEFLTYFQNEAQLEKSRLLSDRFSAERPKGSFSTLEIQRTEQGDSAMYLCASSPRQGNGYTFGSGTRLTVV.

This chain connects TRBV5-1 to TRBJ1-3; D is possibly TRBD1 (6 bases). V lost 3 bases to trimming and J lost 3 bases, with 7 bases between them. The length of the CDR3 is 13 residues. Germline-derived CDR1 and CDR2 are SGHRS and YFSETQ. The CDR3: CASSSTGGNTIYF. The DNA for the CDR3 is TGCGCCAGCAGCTCGACAGGTGGAAACACCATATATTTT.

The chain carries TRBV27 and TRBJ1-2, with TRBD1 identical over 7 bases. Germline-derived CDR1 and CDR2 are MNHEY and SMNVEV (reference sequence). The ends lost 2 bases at V and 3 bases at J; junction bases unmatched: 9. The CDR3 length is 16 residues. CDR3 DNA sequence: TGTGCCAGCAGTTTACCCCCGGGACAGACTGACTATGGCTACACCTTC. It specifies CASSLPPGQTDYGYTF.